A single sample is the source of the 23 T cell receptor beta chains below, sequenced in a study of blood T cells in healthy people across ages. It was with a sample-barcoded 5' primer and a J-beta primer mix that a second PCR of roughly 6 to 12 cycles was run. In TCRdb, the 5' RACE reads were re-called with MiXCR into one record per CDR3 protein. Among around 1,000,000 distinct CDR3 sequences listed, 20% to 25% were seen once. This sample was shared with a second study, whose subject was T cells of mothers and their children.

Sequencing input: blood. These receptors all come from a girl aged 2 to 10 in good health.

The V call is TRBV6-2 or TRBV6-3, the J call TRBJ2-7; 9 bases are a match to TRBD1. Germline loops: CDR1 MNHEY, CDR2 SVGEGT. The CDR3 is 15 amino acids. V lost 7 bases, J lost 6 bases, and 13 bases stayed unmatched. This chain's CDR3 is CASNPPGQGIVEQYF. The CDR3 nucleotides read TGTGCCAGCAACCCTCCGGGACAGGGCATCGTCGAGCAGTACTTC.

This chain connects TRBV28 to TRBJ1-5; D possibly corresponds to TRBD1 (6 bases). The V and J ends lost 7 bases and 7 bases respectively, with 17 bases between them. The CDR3 consists of 14 residues. The germline V gene encodes CDR1 MDHEN and CDR2 SYDVKM. CDR3 DNA: TGTGCCAGCAACAAACAGGGTATGGGGCAGCCCCAGCATTTT. Residues: CASNKQGMGQPQHF.

The chain combines TRBV7-9 with TRBJ2-7; D gene uncertain. Germline V lookup: CDR1 SEHNR, CDR2 FQNEAQ (reference sequence). There are 14 residues in the CDR3. V lost 2 bases to trimming and J lost 2 bases, with 10 bases between them. The CDR3 sequence is CASSLPSGAYEQYF. CDR3 nucleotide sequence: TGTGCCAGCAGCTTACCATCTGGCGCCTACGAGCAGTACTTC.

This clonotype has a handful of counts. The chain links TRBV7-2 to TRBJ1-6; TRBD1 matches at 10 bases. The ends lost 4 bases at V and 18 bases at J; junction bases unmatched: 12. Per the germline V gene, CDR1 is SGHTA and CDR2 is FQGNSA. CDR3 length: 14 residues. This CDR3 is CASSSMGQGSASHF. Written as DNA, the CDR3 is TGTGCCAGCAGCTCGATGGGACAGGGGAGCGCGTCCCACTTT.

The chain couples TRBV11-2 to TRBJ2-1; TRBD1 or TRBD2 may be the D gene (7 bases each). Germline assignment: CDR1 SGHAT and CDR2 FQNNGV. V was pared by 1 base and J by 9 bases, with 13 bases between. CDR3 length: 14 amino acids. The CDR3 sequence: CASSLVGGGAEQFF. The CDR3, as DNA: TGTGCCAGCAGCTTAGTGGGAGGGGGCGCTGAGCAGTTCTTC.

The chain employs TRBV24-1 and TRBJ2-3, with D hard to call. Trimming stripped 1 base from V and 4 bases from J, with 20 bases between. The CDR3 length is 18 residues. CDR1 is KGHDR, CDR2 SFDVKD, per germline. The CDR3 region is CATSDFPGPSVSPDTQYF. CDR3 nucleotide sequence: TGTGCCACCAGTGATTTCCCGGGCCCCTCCGTTTCCCCAGATACGCAGTATTTT.

The table lists this clonotype with a few counts. J is TRBJ1-1 and V is TRBV18; TRBD1 agrees at 7 bases. The germline CDR1 and CDR2 sequences are KGHSH and LQKENI. The CDR3 is 15 residues long. The ends lost 3 bases at V and 4 bases at J; junction bases unmatched: 8. CDR3 in DNA: TGTGCCAGCTCACCTTTCACAGGGGAGACCACTGAAGCTTTCTTT. This translates into CASSPFTGETTEAFF.

CDR3 residues: CASSTRGAGTDTQYF. CDR3 nucleotide sequence: TGTGCCAGCAGTACTCGGGGGGCGGGCACAGATACGCAGTATTTT. V usage is TRBV6-5 and J usage is TRBJ2-3; maybe TRBD2 (7 bases). The V and J ends lost 5 bases and 1 base respectively, with 13 bases between them. This CDR3 is built from 15 residues. Germline assignment: CDR1 MNHEY and CDR2 SVGAGI.

This clonotype turned up a few times. The V gene is TRBV6-5, the J gene TRBJ2-5; possibly TRBD1 for D (5 bases). TRBJ2-1 matches the DNA end more closely, so the J call is doubtful. The CDR3 runs to 16 residues. The germline CDR1 and CDR2 sequences are MNHEY and SVGAGI. Here the CDR3 DNA reads TGTGCCAGCAGTACCGACACTCTTAGGGGTAACTATGGGCAGTTCTTC. Amino acids: CASSTDTLRGNYGQFF.

The rearrangement links TRBV2 to TRBJ2-3, with a tentative D call TRBD2 (7 bases). CDR3 length: 15 amino acids. Trimming left V 3 bases short and J 5 bases short, with 15 bases between. CDR1 is SNHLY, CDR2 FYNNEI, per germline. The chain's CDR3 is CASSEAGAMVDTQYF. The CDR3 region has the DNA TGTGCCAGCAGTGAGGCGGGGGCTATGGTAGATACGCAGTATTTT.

This sequence joins TRBV27 and TRBJ1-4; D is uncertain. The CDR3 is made up of 13 amino acids. Trimming pared 8 bases from V and 8 bases from J, leaving 15 bases between. Germline V CDR1 and CDR2: MNHEY, SMNVEV (reference sequence). CDR3 in amino acids: CASAREWQEKLFF. In DNA form, the CDR3 reads TGTGCCAGCGCTCGGGAGTGGCAAGAAAAACTGTTTTTT.

This sequence joins TRBV6-1 and TRBJ1-1, with D hard to call. The CDR3 covers 11 residues. Trimming stripped 4 bases from V and 4 bases from J, with 4 bases between. Germline V gives CDR1 MNHNS, CDR2 SASEGT. CDR3 DNA sequence: TGTGCCAGCAGTGGTATCACTGAAGCTTTCTTT. Protein sequence: CASSGITEAFF.

This clonotype has only a few counts. The chain carries TRBV4-1 and TRBJ2-2; D call uncertain. The length of the CDR3 is 15 residues. Germline-derived CDR1 and CDR2 are MGHRA and YSYEKL. V lost 5 bases and J 5 bases, leaving 15 bases between the germline ends. The CDR3 region is CASSSTPDSTGELFF. DNA for the CDR3: TGCGCCAGCAGCTCAACTCCCGACTCAACCGGGGAGCTGTTTTTT.

Remarks on this clonotype: The conserved closing phenylalanine or tryptophan is absent in this CDR3, likely reflecting a read error. The chain recombines TRBV4-1 with TRBJ2-7; the match to TRBD2 covers 8 bases. The ends lost 2 bases at V and 4 bases at J; junction bases unmatched: 4. Germline V gives CDR1 MGHRA, CDR2 YSYEKL. The CDR3 has 14 amino acids. In DNA, the CDR3 is TGCGCCAGCAGCCAAAGCGGGGGCCTGTACGAGCAGTACCTC. It yields the protein CASSQSGGLYEQYL.

V gene TRBV10-3 combines with J gene TRBJ2-5; D not certain. The J call may be faulty, since TRBJ2-7 better matches the DNA end. The CDR3 runs to 13 residues. Germline V gene lookup returns CDR1 ENHRY and CDR2 SYGVKD. CDR3 nucleotides: TGTGCCATCAGTGGCGAAAGCTCCTACGAGCAGTACTTC. Encoded protein: CAISGESSYEQYF.

The chain couples TRBV9 to TRBJ2-1, with 11 bases lining up with TRBD1. After removal of 3 bases from V and 8 bases from J, the junction contained 13 bases not matched to a gene. The V gene's germline CDR1 is SGDLS and CDR2 YYNGEE. This CDR3 is 17 amino acids long. The CDR3 region has the DNA TGTGCCAGCAGCGGCGGAAACGGACAGGGGGCGTTGGATGAGCAGTTCTTC. Translating gives CASSGGNGQGALDEQFF.

The rearrangement links TRBV10-1 to TRBJ2-2, with D possibly TRBD2 on 7 matching bases. CDR3 length equals 16 residues. The V gene lost 1 base and the J gene lost 4 bases, with 13 bases spanning the gap. Germline CDR1 and CDR2: WNHNN and SYGVQD (reference sequence). CDR3 in amino acids: CASSEFTGGITGELFF. CDR3 bases: TGCGCCAGCAGTGAGTTCACGGGGGGCATCACCGGGGAGCTGTTTTTT.

The chain couples TRBV3-1 to TRBJ2-1; 13 positions agree with TRBD2. The CDR3 is 15 amino acids. Germline V CDR1 and CDR2: LGHDT, YNNKEL (reference sequence). Losses at the gene ends were 5 bases for V and 6 bases for J; bases not matched to a gene: 4. CDR3 region: CASSETSGRVNEQFF. As DNA, the CDR3 is TGTGCCAGCAGCGAAACTAGCGGGAGGGTCAATGAGCAGTTCTTC.

J is TRBJ1-1 and V is TRBV9, with D unresolved. This CDR3 spans 13 amino acids. The germline V and J ends were trimmed by 0 bases and 1 base, with 4 bases remaining between them. Germline V gene sequence: CDR1 SGDLS, CDR2 YYNGEE. Here the CDR3 reads CASSVDWNTEAFF. The CDR3 nucleotides read TGTGCCAGCAGCGTAGACTGGAACACTGAAGCTTTCTTT.

A few counts support this clonotype. The J gene is TRBJ1-1, the V gene TRBV29-1, with a tentative D call TRBD1 (5 bases). The germline V gene has CDR1 SQVTM and CDR2 ANQGSEA. The germline V and J ends were trimmed by 1 base and 1 base, with 10 bases remaining between them. The CDR3 totals 14 residues. CDR3 nucleotide sequence: TGCAGCGTTGAAGTGGGGACGGCGAACACTGAAGCTTTCTTT. It encodes CSVEVGTANTEAFF.

This clonotype has more than one count but fewer than ten. V and J are TRBV28 and TRBJ2-1, with D maybe TRBD2 (5 bases). V was cut by 3 bases and J by 7 bases, with 16 bases left in between. CDR3 length: 15 amino acids. Germline V gene sequence: CDR1 MDHEN, CDR2 SYDVKM. The CDR3 is CASSLLEEVRNEQFF. The CDR3 DNA is TGTGCCAGCAGTTTGCTGGAGGAGGTACGGAATGAGCAGTTCTTC. The full variable domain, its missing parts supplied by reference TRBV28 and TRBJ2-1, is DVKVTQSSRYLVKRTGEKVFLECVQDMDHENMFWYRQDPGLGLRLIYFSYDVKMKEKGDIPEGYSVSREKKERFSLILESASTNQTSMYLCASSLLEEVRNEQFFGPGTRLTVL.

This clonotype was counted only a few times. J is TRBJ2-3 and V is TRBV14; 10 bases line up with TRBD1. This CDR3 region has 17 residues. The J segment lost 5 bases and the V segment lost 2 bases, leaving 10 bases of the junction unmatched. Germline V gene lookup returns CDR1 SGHDN and CDR2 FVKESK. The CDR3, as DNA: TGTGCCAGCAGCCAATTCGGGACAGGGGTTTTCGGAGATACGCAGTATTTT. It specifies CASSQFGTGVFGDTQYF.

The chain links TRBV4-1 to TRBJ1-1; D is undetermined. Trimming pared 2 bases from V and 0 bases from J, leaving 7 bases between. This CDR3 has 14 residues. CDR1 is MGHRA and CDR2 is YSYEKL in the germline V gene. Written as DNA, the CDR3 is TGCGCCAGCAGCCAAACGACAATGAACACTGAAGCTTTCTTT. Amino acid sequence: CASSQTTMNTEAFF.